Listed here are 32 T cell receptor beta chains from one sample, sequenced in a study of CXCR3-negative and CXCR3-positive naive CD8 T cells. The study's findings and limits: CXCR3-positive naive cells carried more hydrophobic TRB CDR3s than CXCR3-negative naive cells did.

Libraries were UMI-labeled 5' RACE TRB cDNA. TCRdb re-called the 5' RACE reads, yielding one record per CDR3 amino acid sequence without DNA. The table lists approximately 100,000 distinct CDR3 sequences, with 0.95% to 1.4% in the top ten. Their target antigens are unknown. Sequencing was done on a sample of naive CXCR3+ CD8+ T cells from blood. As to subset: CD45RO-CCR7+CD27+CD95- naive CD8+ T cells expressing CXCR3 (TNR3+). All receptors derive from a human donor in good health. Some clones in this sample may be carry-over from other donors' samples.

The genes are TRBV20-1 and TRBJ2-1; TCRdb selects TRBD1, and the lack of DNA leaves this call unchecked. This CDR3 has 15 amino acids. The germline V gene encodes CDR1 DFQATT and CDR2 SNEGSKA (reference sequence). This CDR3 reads CSARGWGASYNEQFF.

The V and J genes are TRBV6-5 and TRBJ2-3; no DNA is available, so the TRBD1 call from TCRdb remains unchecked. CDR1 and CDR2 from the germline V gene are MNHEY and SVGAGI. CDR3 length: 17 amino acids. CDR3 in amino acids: CASSYSLPWPPTDTQYF.

CDR3 amino acids: CSASEVGPTYEQYF. The rearrangement links TRBV20-1 to TRBJ2-7; TCRdb's D gene call, TRBD2, goes unchecked for lack of DNA. Germline V CDR1 and CDR2: DFQATT, SNEGSKA (reference sequence). The CDR3 is 14 residues long.

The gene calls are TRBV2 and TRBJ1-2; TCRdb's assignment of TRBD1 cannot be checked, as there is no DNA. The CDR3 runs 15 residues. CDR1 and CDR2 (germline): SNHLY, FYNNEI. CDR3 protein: CASMEPTGINYGYTF. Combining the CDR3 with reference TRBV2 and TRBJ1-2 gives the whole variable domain EPEVTQTPSHQVTQMGQEVILRCVPISNHLYFYWYRQILGQKVEFLVSFYNNEISEKSEIFDDQFSVERPDGSNFTLKIRSTKLEDSAMYFCASMEPTGINYGYTFGSGTRLTVV.

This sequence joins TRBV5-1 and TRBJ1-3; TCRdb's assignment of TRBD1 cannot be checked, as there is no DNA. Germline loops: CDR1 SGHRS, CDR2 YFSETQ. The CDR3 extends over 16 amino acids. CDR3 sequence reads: CASSRDAATGGNTIYF. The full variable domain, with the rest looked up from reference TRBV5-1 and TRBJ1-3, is KAGVTQTPRYLIKTRGQQVTLSCSPISGHRSVSWYQQTPGQGLQFLFEYFSETQRNKGNFPGRFSGRQFSNSRSEMNVSTLELGDSALYLCASSRDAATGGNTIYFGEGSWLTVV.

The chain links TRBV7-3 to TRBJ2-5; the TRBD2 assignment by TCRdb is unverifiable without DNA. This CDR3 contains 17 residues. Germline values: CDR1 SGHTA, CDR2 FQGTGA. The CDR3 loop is CASSPHGLAGNQETQYF.

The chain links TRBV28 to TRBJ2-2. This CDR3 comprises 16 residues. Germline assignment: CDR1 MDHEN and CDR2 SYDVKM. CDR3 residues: CASSLSAQMNTGELFF.

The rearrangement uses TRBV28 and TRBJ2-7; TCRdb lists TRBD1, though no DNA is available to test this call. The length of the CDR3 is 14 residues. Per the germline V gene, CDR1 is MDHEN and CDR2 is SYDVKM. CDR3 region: CASSLGTGIREQYF.

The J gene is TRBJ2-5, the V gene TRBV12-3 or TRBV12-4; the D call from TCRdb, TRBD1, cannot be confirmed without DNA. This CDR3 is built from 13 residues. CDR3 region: CASRETGEETQYF.

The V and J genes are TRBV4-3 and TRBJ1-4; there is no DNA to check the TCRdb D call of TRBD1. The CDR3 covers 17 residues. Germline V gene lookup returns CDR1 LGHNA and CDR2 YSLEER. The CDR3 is CASSQDPRPLTNEKLFF.

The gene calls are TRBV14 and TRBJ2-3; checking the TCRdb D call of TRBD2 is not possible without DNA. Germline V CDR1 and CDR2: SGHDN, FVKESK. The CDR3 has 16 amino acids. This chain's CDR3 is CASSLGERVSTDTQYF. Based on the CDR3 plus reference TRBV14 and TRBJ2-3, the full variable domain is EAGVTQFPSHSVIEKGQTVTLRCDPISGHDNLYWYRRVMGKEIKFLLHFVKESKQDESGMPNNRFLAERTGGTYSTLKVQPAELEDSGVYFCASSLGERVSTDTQYFGPGTRLTVL.

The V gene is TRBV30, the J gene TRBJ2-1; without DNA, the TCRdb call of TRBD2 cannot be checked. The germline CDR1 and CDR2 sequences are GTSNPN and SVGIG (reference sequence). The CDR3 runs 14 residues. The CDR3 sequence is CAWTAGGPYNEQFF.

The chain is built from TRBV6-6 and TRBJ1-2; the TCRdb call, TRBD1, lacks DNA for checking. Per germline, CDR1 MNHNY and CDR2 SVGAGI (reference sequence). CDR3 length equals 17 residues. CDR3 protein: CASSTLDRGLFNYGYTF.

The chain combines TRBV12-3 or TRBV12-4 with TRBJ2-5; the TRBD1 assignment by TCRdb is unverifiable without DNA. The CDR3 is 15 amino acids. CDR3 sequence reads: CASSPRGDTLGDQYF.

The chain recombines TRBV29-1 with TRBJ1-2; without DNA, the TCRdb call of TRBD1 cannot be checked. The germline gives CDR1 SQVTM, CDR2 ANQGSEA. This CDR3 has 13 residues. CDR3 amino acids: CSVETGMLYGYTF.

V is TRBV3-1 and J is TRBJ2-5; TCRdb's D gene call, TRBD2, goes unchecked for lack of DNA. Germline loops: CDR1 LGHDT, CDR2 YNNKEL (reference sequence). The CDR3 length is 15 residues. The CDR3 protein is CASSQSSGGQETQYF.

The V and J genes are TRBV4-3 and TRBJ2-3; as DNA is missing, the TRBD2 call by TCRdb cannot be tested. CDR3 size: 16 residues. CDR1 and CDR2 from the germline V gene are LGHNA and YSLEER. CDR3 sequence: CASSLGSGSRTDTQYF.

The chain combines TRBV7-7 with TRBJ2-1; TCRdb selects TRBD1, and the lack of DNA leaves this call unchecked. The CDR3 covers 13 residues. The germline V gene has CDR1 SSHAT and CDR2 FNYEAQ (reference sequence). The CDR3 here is CASSPGQGNEQFF. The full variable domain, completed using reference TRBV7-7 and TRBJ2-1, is GAGVSQSPRYKVTKRGQDVTLRCDPISSHATLYWYQQALGQGPEFLTYFNYEAQPDKSGLPSDRFSAERPEGSISTLTIQRTEQRDSAMYRCASSPGQGNEQFFGPGTRLTVL.

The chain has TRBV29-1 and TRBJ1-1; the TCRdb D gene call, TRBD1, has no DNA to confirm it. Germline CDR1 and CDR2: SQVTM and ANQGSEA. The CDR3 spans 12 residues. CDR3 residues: CSVRQANTEAFF.

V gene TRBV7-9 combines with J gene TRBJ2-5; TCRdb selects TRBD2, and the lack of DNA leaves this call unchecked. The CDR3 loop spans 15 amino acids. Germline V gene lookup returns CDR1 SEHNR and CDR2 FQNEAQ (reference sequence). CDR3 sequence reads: CASSHNLADGQTQYF.

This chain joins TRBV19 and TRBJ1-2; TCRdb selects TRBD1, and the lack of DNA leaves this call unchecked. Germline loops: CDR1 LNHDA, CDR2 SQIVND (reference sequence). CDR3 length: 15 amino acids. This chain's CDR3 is CASSTTGAANYGYTF.

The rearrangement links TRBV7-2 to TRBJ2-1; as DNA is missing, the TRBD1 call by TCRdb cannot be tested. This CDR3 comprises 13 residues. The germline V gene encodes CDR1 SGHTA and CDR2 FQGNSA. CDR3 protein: CASSWGVDNEQFF.

The CDR3 protein is CSVNFGQGAYEQYF. The genes are TRBV29-1 and TRBJ2-7; TCRdb's D call, TRBD1, is unchecked because there is no DNA. Germline lookup yields CDR1 SQVTM and CDR2 ANQGSEA. The CDR3 contains 14 residues.

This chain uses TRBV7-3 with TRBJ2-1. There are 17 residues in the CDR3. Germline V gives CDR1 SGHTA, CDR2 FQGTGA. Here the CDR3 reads CASSDVLRQSSYNEQFF.

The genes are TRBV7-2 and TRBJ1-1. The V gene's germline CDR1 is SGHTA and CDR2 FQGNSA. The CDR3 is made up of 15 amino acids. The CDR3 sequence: CASSLEAAMNTEAFF. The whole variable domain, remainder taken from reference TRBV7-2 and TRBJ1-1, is GAGVSQSPSNKVTEKGKDVELRCDPISGHTALYWYRQSLGQGLEFLIYFQGNSAPDKSGLPSDRFSAERTGGSVSTLTIQRTQQEDSAVYLCASSLEAAMNTEAFFGQGTRLTVV.

The CDR3: CASSVSGQTNTEAFF. The chain uses TRBV9 and TRBJ1-1; TCRdb lists TRBD1, though no DNA is available to test this call. Germline V gives CDR1 SGDLS, CDR2 YYNGEE. The CDR3 has 15 amino acids.

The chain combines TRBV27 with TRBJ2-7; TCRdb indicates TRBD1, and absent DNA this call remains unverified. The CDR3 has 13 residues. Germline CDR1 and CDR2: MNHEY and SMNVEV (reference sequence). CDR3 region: CASSPTLGQSLNF.

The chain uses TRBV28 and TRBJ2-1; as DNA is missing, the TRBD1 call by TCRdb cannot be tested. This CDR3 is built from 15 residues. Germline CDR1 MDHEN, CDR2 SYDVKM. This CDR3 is CASTRTGTGAHEQFF.

CDR3 protein: CASSSSGQGHTDTQYF. This chain connects TRBV28 to TRBJ2-3; TCRdb proposes TRBD1, but this gene call is untestable without DNA. Germline assignment: CDR1 MDHEN and CDR2 SYDVKM. CDR3 length: 16 amino acids.

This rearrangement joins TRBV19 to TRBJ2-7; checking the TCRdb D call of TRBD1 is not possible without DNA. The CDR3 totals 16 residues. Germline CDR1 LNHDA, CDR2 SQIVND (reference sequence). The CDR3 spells CASSIFIGQSTYEQYF.

The CDR3 is CASRTSIYWKQYF. The chain couples TRBV23-1 to TRBJ2-7; TCRdb lists TRBD2, though no DNA is available to test this call. TRBV23-1 qualifies as an ORF whose function is uncertain. The CDR3 loop spans 13 amino acids.

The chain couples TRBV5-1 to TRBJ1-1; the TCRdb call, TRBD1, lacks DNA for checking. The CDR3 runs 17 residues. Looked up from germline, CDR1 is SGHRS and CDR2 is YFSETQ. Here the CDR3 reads CASSFRTRGGLNTEAFF.